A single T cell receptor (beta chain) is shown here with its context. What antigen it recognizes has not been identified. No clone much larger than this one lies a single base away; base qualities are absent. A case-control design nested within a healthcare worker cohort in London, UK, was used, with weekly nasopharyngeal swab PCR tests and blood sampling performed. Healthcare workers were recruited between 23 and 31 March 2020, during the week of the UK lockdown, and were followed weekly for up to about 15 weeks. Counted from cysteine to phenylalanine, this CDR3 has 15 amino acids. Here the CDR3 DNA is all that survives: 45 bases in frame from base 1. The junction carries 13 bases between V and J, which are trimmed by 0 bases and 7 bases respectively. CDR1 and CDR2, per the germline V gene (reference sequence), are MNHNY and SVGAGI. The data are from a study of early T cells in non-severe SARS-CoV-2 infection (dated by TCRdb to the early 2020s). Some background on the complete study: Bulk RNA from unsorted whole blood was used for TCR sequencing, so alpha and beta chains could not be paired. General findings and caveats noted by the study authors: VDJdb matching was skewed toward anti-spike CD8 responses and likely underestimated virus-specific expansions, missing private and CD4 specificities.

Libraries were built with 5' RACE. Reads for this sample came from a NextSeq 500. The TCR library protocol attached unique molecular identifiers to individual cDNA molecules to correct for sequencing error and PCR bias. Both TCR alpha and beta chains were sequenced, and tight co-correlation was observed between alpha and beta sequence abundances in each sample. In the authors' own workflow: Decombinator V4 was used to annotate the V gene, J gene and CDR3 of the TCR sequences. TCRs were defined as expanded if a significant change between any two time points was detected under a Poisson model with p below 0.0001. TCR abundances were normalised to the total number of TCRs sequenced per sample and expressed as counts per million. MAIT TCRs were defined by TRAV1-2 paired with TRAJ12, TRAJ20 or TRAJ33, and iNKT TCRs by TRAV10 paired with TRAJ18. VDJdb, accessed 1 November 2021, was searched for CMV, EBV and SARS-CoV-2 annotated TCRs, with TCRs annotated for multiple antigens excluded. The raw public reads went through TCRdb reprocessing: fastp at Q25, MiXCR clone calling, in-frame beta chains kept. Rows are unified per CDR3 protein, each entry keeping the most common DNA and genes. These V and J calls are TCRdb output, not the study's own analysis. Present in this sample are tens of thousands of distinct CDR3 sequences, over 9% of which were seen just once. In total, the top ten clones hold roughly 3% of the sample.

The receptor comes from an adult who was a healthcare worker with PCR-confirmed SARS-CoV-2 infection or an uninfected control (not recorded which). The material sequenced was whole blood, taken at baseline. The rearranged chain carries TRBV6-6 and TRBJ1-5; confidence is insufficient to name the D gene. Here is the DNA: TGTGCCAGCAGTTACTCGAATGGTGGTTACCAGCCCCAGCATTTT. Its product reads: CASSYSNGGYQPQHF.